A single T cell receptor (beta chain) is shown here with its context. The antigen is not known. The source of the sample is a study of Ad26.COV2.S vaccination and SARS-CoV-2 variants. Study context: As a participant in COV1001, the donor was in the Ad26.COV2.S trial arm.

Findings and caveats of the study: While placebo recipients had lower spike-specific TCR breadth, vaccine recipients had more.

This CDR3 region has 17 residues. Germline lookup yields CDR1 LGHDT and CDR2 YNNKEL (reference sequence). V was cut by 4 bases and J by 0 bases, with 13 bases left in between. Only in-frame clones appear in the TCRdb table, and some are missing; sequencing was by immunoSEQ multiplex PCR. This table holds 440,000 or so clones, 80% to 95% found once. Described treatment: some 20 received Ad26.COV2.S at low or high dose, single or two shots; several received placebo; per-sample allocation not given. Day 63 after the first vaccine or placebo injection was the time point for sampling. In Boston, the donor was an adult between 18-55 years of age. An Ad26 vector carrying the Wuhan-strain SARS-CoV-2 spike served as the vaccine.

The origin of this receptor is a person between 18 and 65 years old who received the Ad26.COV2.S COVID-19 vaccine or a placebo. The sample in question was peripheral blood, obtained in a trial of Ad26.COV2.S vaccine versus placebo. This sequence joins TRBV3-1 (or the pseudogene TRBV3-2) and TRBJ2-6; maybe TRBD1 (6 bases). The CDR3 here is CASSPGQTNSGANVLTF. As DNA, the CDR3 is TGTGCCAGCAGCCCCGGACAGACCAACTCTGGGGCCAACGTCCTGACTTTC.